Below, 23 T cell receptor beta chains from the same sample are listed, as sequenced in a study of shared clonotypes between healthy human individuals. The naive CD8 subset, CD45RO-negative cells positively selected for CCR7, excluded terminally differentiated effector memory CD45RA+ cells. Using immunoSEQ multiplex PCR, the repertoire was profiled, and TCRdb retains in-frame clones only, with some absent. The repertoire includes around 1.9 million clones, around 95% of them detected once, and under 2% sits in the top ten. The sequenced material came from naive CD8+ T cells from PBMCs. These receptors originate from a man between 18 and 35 years old in good health. Some clones in this sample may be carry-over from other donors' samples.

The V call is TRBV27, the J call TRBJ1-5, with D hard to call. This CDR3 region has 13 residues. V dropped 5 bases and J dropped 7 bases, with 12 bases sitting between them. The V gene's germline CDR1 is MNHEY and CDR2 SMNVEV (reference sequence). The DNA for the CDR3 is TGTGCCAGCAGTCTGACCATCCGCCAGCCCCAGCATTTT. This codes for CASSLTIRQPQHF.

V is TRBV28 and J is TRBJ2-7, with TRBD2 matching over 12 bases. Germline V gene lookup returns CDR1 MDHEN and CDR2 SYDVKM. After removal of 5 bases from V and 0 bases from J, the junction contained 5 bases not matched to a gene. The CDR3 is 16 amino acids. CDR3 bases: TGTGCCAGCAGTCTACCGACTAGCGGGGGCTCCTACGAGCAGTACTTC. This sequence encodes CASSLPTSGGSYEQYF. Full variable domain (remainder filled in from reference TRBV28 and TRBJ2-7): DVKVTQSSRYLVKRTGEKVFLECVQDMDHENMFWYRQDPGLGLRLIYFSYDVKMKEKGDIPEGYSVSREKKERFSLILESASTNQTSMYLCASSLPTSGGSYEQYFGPGTRLTVT.

CDR3: CASSQAGQGYEQYF. The CDR3 bases are TGTGCCAGCAGCCAAGCGGGACAGGGATACGAGCAGTACTTC. The chain couples TRBV14 to TRBJ2-7, with 9 bases aligning to TRBD1. The J segment lost 4 bases and the V segment lost 1 base, leaving 2 bases of the junction unmatched. Germline values: CDR1 SGHDN, CDR2 FVKESK. The CDR3 has 14 residues.

The chain recombines TRBV2 with TRBJ1-1; 10 positions match TRBD1. CDR3 size: 13 residues. Trimming took 6 bases from V and 6 from J; bases not matched to a gene: 4. Germline-derived CDR1 and CDR2 are SNHLY and FYNNEI. The CDR3 loop reads CASRGQGEAEAFF. In DNA form, the CDR3 reads TGTGCCAGCAGAGGACAGGGGGAGGCTGAAGCTTTCTTT.

In this sample, this clone turned up a few times. The gene calls are TRBV7-9 and TRBJ2-7; D is possibly TRBD2 (5 bases). In germline, CDR1 is SEHNR, CDR2 FQNEAQ (reference sequence). The CDR3 has 14 amino acids. The V end lost 5 bases, the J end lost 5 bases, and 16 bases lay between the germline ends. This CDR3 is CASSPGGEIHEQYF. The CDR3 nucleotides are TGTGCCAGCAGCCCCGGAGGAGAGATCCACGAGCAGTACTTC.

For this clone: Other DNA sequences from this sample encode an identical CDR3 as well. V and J are TRBV19 and TRBJ2-7; TRBD1 might be the D (5 bases). V shed 5 bases and J shed 2 bases, with 10 bases lying between them. CDR1 and CDR2 from the germline V gene are LNHDA and SQIVND (reference sequence). The CDR3 extends over 13 amino acids. The CDR3 here is CASSSGLAYEQYF. The CDR3, as DNA: TGTGCCAGTAGTTCAGGGTTGGCCTACGAGCAGTACTTC.

The chain is built from TRBV6-5 and TRBJ1-1, with D possibly being TRBD1 (5 bases). This CDR3 region has 14 residues. In germline, CDR1 is MNHEY, CDR2 SVGAGI. The germline V and J ends were trimmed by 6 bases and 0 bases, with 11 bases remaining between them. CDR3 in amino acids: CASRNRFMNTEAFF. The CDR3 DNA sequence: TGTGCCAGCAGGAACAGGTTCATGAACACTGAAGCTTTCTTT.

The rearrangement joins TRBV10-3 to TRBJ1-5, with 9 bases that match TRBD1. Germline V lookup: CDR1 ENHRY, CDR2 SYGVKD. CDR3 length: 14 amino acids. Germline trimming cut 4 bases from V and 6 bases from J; bases unmatched to any gene: 4. The CDR3 loop is CAISADRGTQPQHF. The CDR3 DNA is TGTGCCATCAGTGCGGACAGGGGAACTCAGCCCCAGCATTTT.

This sequence joins TRBV6-6 and TRBJ2-7; 9 nucleotides line up with TRBD2. V lost 0 bases to trimming and J lost 6 bases; unmatched junction nucleotides: 6. Germline CDR1 reads MNHNY; CDR2 reads SVGAGI (reference sequence). The CDR3 has 15 residues. The CDR3 here is CASSYSGGLAPEQYF. In DNA form, the CDR3 reads TGTGCCAGCAGTTACTCTGGGGGACTAGCTCCCGAGCAGTACTTC.

The chain carries TRBV5-3 and TRBJ2-1, with 9 bases identical to TRBD2. TRBV5-3 is known as an ORF, though its function is uncertain. V trimming: 5 bases; J trimming: 1 base; junction bases outside the gene matches: 13. The CDR3 spans 18 residues. CDR3 DNA: TGTGCCAGAAGTCCTAGGACTAGCGCTAAGGCGTCCTACAATGAGCAGTTCTTC. Translating it yields CARSPRTSAKASYNEQFF.

V is TRBV14 and J is TRBJ2-1; TRBD1 matches at 9 bases. Germline V lookup: CDR1 SGHDN, CDR2 FVKESK. The CDR3 has 14 residues. Trimming removed 2 bases from V and 12 bases from J; junction bases left unmatched: 8. CDR3 protein: CASSQSTGGYGQFF. The DNA for the CDR3 is TGTGCCAGCAGCCAAAGTACAGGGGGCTATGGGCAGTTCTTC.

The chain is built from TRBV4-2 and TRBJ2-5; D perhaps matches TRBD1 (6 bases). The CDR3 length is 11 residues. Trimming took 4 bases from V and 13 from J, leaving 13 bases between them. Germline CDR1 reads LGHNA; CDR2 reads YNFKEQ. CDR3 residues: CASSRGPLAYF. The DNA of the CDR3 is TGTGCCAGCAGCCGGGGGCCGCTGGCGTACTTC.

This rearrangement joins TRBV10-2 to TRBJ1-2, with a possible D match to TRBD1 (6 bases). V gave up 8 bases and J gave up 8 bases, with 12 bases separating them. From germline, CDR1 is WSHSY and CDR2 SAAADI. The CDR3 covers 11 residues. The CDR3 region has the DNA TGCGCCAGCTCAACAGGGTGGGGCTACACCTTC. This encodes CASSTGWGYTF.

The gene calls are TRBV27 and TRBJ2-5; the D gene is possibly TRBD1 (6 bases). The CDR3 runs to 15 residues. The V end was cut by 3 bases, the J end by 5 bases, with 16 bases between. Germline-derived CDR1 and CDR2 are MNHEY and SMNVEV (reference sequence). DNA for the CDR3: TGTGCCAGCAGTTTTGGATCAGGGGCAAGGGAGACCCAGTACTTC. Translated: CASSFGSGARETQYF.

V and J are TRBV9 and TRBJ2-1; 12 bases match TRBD2. The germline CDR1 and CDR2 sequences are SGDLS and YYNGEE. V shed 5 bases, J shed 7 bases, and the junction held 19 bases outside the gene matches. The CDR3 runs to 19 residues. This CDR3 is CASRGEGQLTSGGGNEQFF. The CDR3 bases are TGTGCCAGCAGAGGAGAGGGACAACTGACTAGCGGGGGAGGTAATGAGCAGTTCTTC.

With respect to this clone: Within the sample, other DNA sequences also encode this same CDR3. CDR3 in DNA: TGTGCCAGCAGGGACAGGGGGGGCAATCAGCCCCAGCATTTT. Its translation: CASRDRGGNQPQHF. V and J are TRBV6-5 and TRBJ1-5, with TRBD1 matching over 10 bases. Trimming took 6 bases from V and 2 from J; bases not matched to a gene: 1. Germline V lookup: CDR1 MNHEY, CDR2 SVGAGI. This CDR3 region has 14 residues.

Comment on this clone: Sequence at one end of the junction differs from germline and may be a read error. V usage is TRBV27 and J usage is TRBJ2-3; 8 bases are a match to TRBD1. This CDR3 has 12 residues. Germline assignment: CDR1 MNHEY and CDR2 SMNVEV (reference sequence). The CDR3 spells CASSPGQGCSLF. The CDR3 DNA reads TGTGCCAGCAGTCCAGGACAGGGTTGCTCCCTTTTT.

The chain employs TRBV7-9 and TRBJ2-7, with 13 bases lining up with TRBD2. V dropped 1 base and J dropped 2; count of bases not matched to a gene: 5. From germline, CDR1 is SEHNR and CDR2 FQNEAQ (reference sequence). CDR3 length: 17 amino acids. CDR3 DNA sequence: TGTGCCAGCAGCTTAGGACTAGCGGGAGGCTCCACCTACGAGCAGTACTTC. Its protein product is CASSLGLAGGSTYEQYF.

The genes are TRBV27 and TRBJ2-7; D not certain. V lost 10 bases, J lost 7 bases, and 20 bases lay in between. Germline CDR1 is MNHEY and CDR2 is SMNVEV (reference sequence). The CDR3 loop spans 13 amino acids. The CDR3 is CATARSARWEQYF. The CDR3 nucleotides are TGTGCCACCGCGAGGTCAGCTCGTTGGGAGCAGTACTTC.

The chain has TRBV11-2 and TRBJ2-3, with D hard to call. The germline V gene encodes CDR1 SGHAT and CDR2 FQNNGV. V lost 4 bases to trimming and J lost 2 bases, with 13 bases between them. There are 15 residues in the CDR3. The CDR3 region is CASSSRRILTDTQYF. CDR3 sequence (DNA): TGTGCCAGCAGCTCCCGCAGAATCCTCACAGATACGCAGTATTTT.

This clone was found once. The rearrangement joins TRBV9 to TRBJ2-7, with 11 bases matching TRBD1. CDR3 length: 17 amino acids. Trimming took 4 bases from V and 5 from J; bases not matched to a gene: 14. Per the germline V gene, CDR1 is SGDLS and CDR2 is YYNGEE. The CDR3 sequence is CASSLGTGGAGYHEQYF. DNA for the CDR3: TGTGCCAGCAGCCTCGGGACAGGGGGAGCGGGATACCACGAGCAGTACTTC.

The rearrangement uses TRBV7-2 and TRBJ1-1; no reliable D call. The germline gives CDR1 SGHTA, CDR2 FQGNSA. The CDR3 extends over 13 amino acids. V gave up 4 bases and J gave up 8 bases, with 14 bases separating them. The CDR3 region is CASSWVPREEAFF. The DNA of the CDR3 is TGTGCCAGCAGCTGGGTGCCTAGAGAAGAAGCTTTCTTT.

The chain joins TRBV21-1 to TRBJ1-5. TRBV21-1 is designated a pseudogene. The CDR3 runs to 16 residues. This CDR3 reads CASRPGWRIGNQPQHF. CDR3 sequence (DNA): TGTGCCAGCAGACCGGGCTGGCGGATTGGCAATCAGCCCCAGCATTTT.